These 10 T cell receptor beta chains came from one sample sequenced in a study of blood T cell repertoires in COVID-19. Assay: immunoSEQ multiplex PCR; the TCRdb copy retains only in-frame clones and omits some. The sample lists hundreds of thousands of clones; about nine tenths were seen once. Sequencing was performed on peripheral blood. The receptor source for this set is a woman aged 45 to 65 who had recovered from COVID-19.

CDR3 sequence reads: CASSADGNSYEQYF. CDR3 in DNA: TGCGCCAGCAGCGCGGACGGGAACTCCTACGAGCAGTACTTC. V and J are TRBV5-1 and TRBJ2-7; possibly TRBD2 for D (5 bases). The ends were cut back, 4 bases at V and 0 bases at J, with 11 bases in the middle. This CDR3 is built from 14 residues. In germline, CDR1 is SGHRS, CDR2 YFSETQ. The full variable domain, with the rest looked up from reference TRBV5-1 and TRBJ2-7, is KAGVTQTPRYLIKTRGQQVTLSCSPISGHRSVSWYQQTPGQGLQFLFEYFSETQRNKGNFPGRFSGRQFSNSRSEMNVSTLELGDSALYLCASSADGNSYEQYFGPGTRLTVT.

The chain has TRBV9 and TRBJ2-5; TRBD2 agrees at 7 bases. The germline V gene encodes CDR1 SGDLS and CDR2 YYNGEE. Germline trimming cut 4 bases from V and 2 bases from J; bases unmatched to any gene: 8. The CDR3 has 15 amino acids. CDR3 amino acids: CASSRGESVQETQYF. The DNA for the CDR3 is TGTGCCAGCAGCCGGGGGGAGAGCGTTCAAGAGACCCAGTACTTC. Full variable domain (rest looked up from reference TRBV9 and TRBJ2-5): DSGVTQTPKHLITATGQRVTLRCSPRSGDLSVYWYQQSLDQGLQFLIQYYNGEERAKGNILERFSAQQFPDLHSELNLSSLELGDSALYFCASSRGESVQETQYFGPGTRLLVL.

The chain uses TRBV13 and TRBJ1-2, with D uncertain. Germline V lookup: CDR1 PRHDT, CDR2 FYEKMQ (reference sequence). The V gene lost 4 bases and the J gene lost 3 bases, with 15 bases spanning the gap. The CDR3 contains 15 residues. CDR3 in DNA: TGTGCCAGCAGCTCCACCCTGACAAGTTACTATGGCTACACCTTC. Its translation: CASSSTLTSYYGYTF.

The rearrangement joins TRBV18 to TRBJ1-1, with D possibly matching TRBD1 (5 bases). Per the germline V gene, CDR1 is KGHSH and CDR2 is LQKENI. This CDR3 has 17 amino acids. Trimming shortened V by 4 bases and J by 0 bases, and 18 bases separated the two germline ends. The CDR3 DNA reads TGTGCCAGCTCACGTAACCTCGGGGGTGGGATGAACACTGAAGCTTTCTTT. Amino acid sequence: CASSRNLGGGMNTEAFF.

The chain combines TRBV19 with TRBJ2-7; D is perhaps TRBD2 (7 bases). This CDR3 comprises 15 residues. From germline, CDR1 is LNHDA and CDR2 SQIVND (reference sequence). V was cut by 5 bases and J by 7 bases, with 21 bases left in between. DNA of the CDR3: TGTGCCAGTAGTTTCTTGCCGGGGGCAGCGGGGGAGCAGTACTTC. Translating gives CASSFLPGAAGEQYF.

The V call is TRBV15, the J call TRBJ2-3; tentative D call: TRBD2 (5 bases). V was shortened by 0 bases and J by 7 bases, with 11 bases between the two germline ends. CDR1 is LNHNV, CDR2 YYDKDF, per germline (reference sequence). CDR3 length: 14 amino acids. The CDR3 region has the DNA TGTGCCACCAGCAGAGATCGGAGCGGCCATACGCAGTATTTT. Protein product: CATSRDRSGHTQYF.

V usage is TRBV10-3 and J usage is TRBJ1-1; TRBD1 aligns across 10 bases. V trimming: 6 bases; J trimming: 10 bases; junction bases outside the gene matches: 8. There are 13 residues in the CDR3. Germline V gene sequence: CDR1 ENHRY, CDR2 SYGVKD. CDR3 in DNA: TGTGCCATCAGCTCGGGACAGGGGTTTTTAGCTTTCTTT. This encodes CAISSGQGFLAFF.

This chain links TRBV29-1 with TRBJ2-7; TRBD2 matches 10 bases. The V segment lost 5 bases and the J segment 5 bases; nucleotides outside the gene matches: 21. This CDR3 is 18 amino acids long. Germline assignment: CDR1 SQVTM and CDR2 ANQGSEA. The CDR3 reads CSVLRASGRWSKDNEQYF. CDR3 in DNA: TGCAGCGTTCTTCGAGCTAGCGGGAGATGGAGCAAAGACAACGAGCAGTACTTC.

The rearrangement links TRBV30 to TRBJ1-1; TRBD1 is a possible D gene (5 bases). V lost 8 bases to trimming and J lost 0 bases, with 13 bases between them. CDR1 and CDR2 (germline): GTSNPN, SVGIG (reference sequence). This CDR3 is built from 13 residues. The chain's CDR3 is CARETAMNTEAFF. Written as DNA, the CDR3 is TGTGCCCGAGAGACAGCTATGAACACTGAAGCTTTCTTT. Looking up the rest from reference TRBV30 and TRBJ1-1 gives the full variable domain: SQTIHQWPATLVQPVGSPLSLECTVEGTSNPNLYWYRQAAGRGLQLLFYSVGIGQISSEVPQNLSASRPQDRQFILSSKKLLLSDSGFYLCARETAMNTEAFFGQGTRLTVV.

The chain recombines TRBV7-2 with TRBJ2-7, with 9 nucleotides matching TRBD2. The CDR3 covers 15 residues. Germline assignment: CDR1 SGHTA and CDR2 FQGNSA. V lost 0 bases and J lost 3; bases outside the gene matches: 3. The CDR3 nucleotides read TGTGCCAGCAGCTTAGCGGTGACTAGCGGCTACGAGCAGTACTTC. Translating gives CASSLAVTSGYEQYF.